These 30 T cell receptor beta chains were all obtained from the same sample, sequenced in a study of neoadjuvant anti-PD-1 for oral cavity cancer listed by TCRdb under 2021. Reading the label with the study, this specimen's time point is: after neoadjuvant nivolumab, at surgical resection. The library was made by the immunoSEQ multiplex PCR assay. Drawn from immuneACCESS, this table holds only the in-frame rearrangements with V and J called that TCRdb kept. Clones are partly lost; checked studies trace under half to an unresolved V gene and leave the rest unexplained. This sample is represented by around 35,000 clones; about 36% of them were singletons. About 16% of the sample belongs to the ten largest clones. Material: tumor tissue, obtained after nivolumab (anti-PD-1) treatment. These receptors came from a person between 35 and 79 years old with oral cavity squamous cell carcinoma.

This clone was seen repeatedly, ten times or more. This rearrangement joins TRBV7-9 to TRBJ2-5; D perhaps matches TRBD2 (6 bases). CDR1 SEHNR and CDR2 FQNEAQ come from the germline V gene (reference sequence). This CDR3 has 16 residues. V shed 5 bases and J shed 4 bases, with 20 bases lying between them. CDR3 region: CASSKARDWSLETQYF. The CDR3 DNA sequence: TGTGCCAGCAGCAAGGCCCGGGACTGGAGCCTAGAGACCCAGTACTTC.

There are a few counts of this clone. The genes are TRBV5-1 and TRBJ2-4; D not resolved. This CDR3 spans 14 amino acids. CDR1 is SGHRS and CDR2 is YFSETQ in the germline V gene. Trimming removed 4 bases from V and 7 bases from J, with 15 bases in between. The CDR3 sequence is CASSPGRGGNIQYF. The CDR3 nucleotides are TGCGCCAGCAGCCCCGGAAGAGGCGGCAACATTCAGTACTTC.

The CDR3 DNA is TGTGCCACCAACCTTCCGGGACAGGGGTACGAGCAGTACTTC. It specifies CATNLPGQGYEQYF. The chain recombines TRBV28 with TRBJ2-7, with TRBD1 matching over 10 bases. This CDR3 has 14 amino acids. Losses at the gene ends were 10 bases for V and 4 bases for J; bases not matched to a gene: 10. CDR1 is MDHEN, CDR2 SYDVKM, per germline. Complete variable domain (other parts from reference TRBV28 and TRBJ2-7): DVKVTQSSRYLVKRTGEKVFLECVQDMDHENMFWYRQDPGLGLRLIYFSYDVKMKEKGDIPEGYSVSREKKERFSLILESASTNQTSMYLCATNLPGQGYEQYFGPGTRLTVT.

The chain joins TRBV27 to TRBJ2-7; 9 positions match TRBD1. The germline gives CDR1 MNHEY, CDR2 SMNVEV (reference sequence). Trimming at V came to 5 bases and at J to 1 base, leaving 3 bases not matched to a gene. The CDR3 is 14 amino acids. Here the CDR3 reads CASSTGGASYEQYF. CDR3 nucleotide sequence: TGTGCCAGCAGTACAGGGGGCGCATCCTACGAGCAGTACTTC.

The chain joins TRBV5-4 to TRBJ1-1; 7 bases match TRBD1. The V segment lost 4 bases and the J segment 3 bases; nucleotides outside the gene matches: 15. Germline-derived CDR1 and CDR2 are SGHNT and YYREEE (reference sequence). CDR3 size: 17 residues. CDR3: CASSHGTATKMYTEAFF. The CDR3 nucleotides read TGTGCCAGCAGCCATGGGACAGCTACTAAAATGTACACTGAAGCTTTCTTT.

This chain uses TRBV29-1 with TRBJ2-6; tentative D call: TRBD1 (5 bases). Germline V gene sequence: CDR1 SQVTM, CDR2 ANQGSEA. There are 19 residues in the CDR3. The V end lost 5 bases, the J end lost 0 bases, and 23 bases lay between the germline ends. The CDR3 nucleotides read TGCAGCGTTAGTGAGCAGGGCGCCCTGAAAATCTCTGGGGCCAACGTCCTGACTTTC. Amino acids: CSVSEQGALKISGANVLTF. The full variable domain, rest sourced from reference TRBV29-1 and TRBJ2-6, is SAVISQKPSRDICQRGTSLTIQCQVDSQVTMMFWYRQQPGQSLTLIATANQGSEATYESGFVIDKFPISRPNLTFSTLTVSNMSPEDSSIYLCSVSEQGALKISGANVLTFGAGSRLTVL.

This clone was observed a few times. The chain combines TRBV5-1 with TRBJ2-5; D unresolved. The V end was cut by 3 bases, the J end by 2 bases, with 2 bases between. Germline values: CDR1 SGHRS, CDR2 YFSETQ. CDR3 length: 11 amino acids. The CDR3 bases are TGCGCCAGCAGCTGGCAAGAGACCCAGTACTTC. Protein sequence: CASSWQETQYF.

The chain joins TRBV19 to TRBJ1-1; D gene unclear. The V gene's germline CDR1 is LNHDA and CDR2 SQIVND (reference sequence). V was pared by 6 bases and J by 0 bases, with 5 bases between. The CDR3 is 12 residues long. The CDR3 reads CASRTVNTEAFF. The CDR3 DNA reads TGTGCCAGTAGAACAGTGAACACTGAAGCTTTCTTT.

This clone was picked up a small number of times. This rearrangement joins TRBV5-1 to TRBJ1-2; maybe TRBD1 (5 bases). This CDR3 comprises 17 residues. Germline CDR1 SGHRS, CDR2 YFSETQ. V dropped 4 bases and J dropped 8 bases, with 27 bases sitting between them. The CDR3 nucleotides are TGCGCCAGCAGCGGAGAGAACGGACACGGGGAGGATATGGGCTACACCTTC. This sequence encodes CASSGENGHGEDMGYTF.

The chain is built from TRBV5-1 and TRBJ1-1; no clear D. V lost 0 bases, J lost 5 bases, and 5 bases lay in between. CDR1 and CDR2 (germline): SGHRS, YFSETQ. There are 12 residues in the CDR3. The CDR3 is CASSLVSTEAFF. CDR3 coding DNA: TGCGCCAGCAGCTTGGTCTCTACTGAAGCTTTCTTT.

The CDR3 region has the DNA TGCAGCGTTGGAACTAGCGGAGATACGCAGTATTTT. It codes for CSVGTSGDTQYF. The V call is TRBV29-1, the J call TRBJ2-3; 8 bases line up with TRBD2. Germline CDR1 SQVTM, CDR2 ANQGSEA. Trimming removed 4 bases from V and 5 bases from J; junction bases left unmatched: 2. This CDR3 comprises 12 residues.

The V and J genes are TRBV4-2 and TRBJ1-2; D remains ambiguous. Germline CDR1 reads LGHNA; CDR2 reads YNFKEQ. V lost 0 bases to trimming and J lost 5 bases, with 10 bases between them. The CDR3 has 14 residues. CDR3: CASSQELTDYGYTF. For the CDR3, the DNA is TGTGCCAGCAGCCAAGAGCTTACAGATTATGGCTACACCTTC.

CDR3 bases: TGTGCCAGTAGTAGACAGGGGAATGGCTACACCTTC. Its protein product is CASSRQGNGYTF. The chain recombines TRBV19 with TRBJ1-2; 8 bases agree with TRBD1. The ends lost 4 bases at V and 6 bases at J; junction bases unmatched: 1. Germline lookup yields CDR1 LNHDA and CDR2 SQIVND (reference sequence). The CDR3 covers 12 residues.

The chain couples TRBV10-3 to TRBJ2-6, with D unresolved. The CDR3 spans 16 residues. With 0 bases removed from V and 2 bases from J, the gap between germline ends came to 8 bases. Germline CDR1 ENHRY, CDR2 SYGVKD. The CDR3 DNA is TGTGCCATCAGTGAGTCGATTAGGGCTGGGGCCAACGTCCTGACTTTC. It codes for CAISESIRAGANVLTF.

This clone was recorded a few times. The chain combines TRBV6-1 with TRBJ1-1, with a weak D call TRBD1 (5 bases). Germline CDR1 MNHNS, CDR2 SASEGT. The CDR3 is 14 residues long. CDR3 nucleotide sequence: TGTGCTCTATTGCCCCATCAGGGAGGGACTGAAGCTTTCTTT. This gives the protein CALLPHQGGTEAFF.

This clone was observed a few times. CDR3 sequence reads: CAWSVGSEKLFF. In DNA, the CDR3 is TGTGCCTGGAGTGTAGGCTCCGAAAAACTGTTTTTT. This sequence joins TRBV30 and TRBJ1-4; D remains ambiguous. The CDR3 consists of 12 residues. V dropped 0 bases and J dropped 8 bases, with 7 bases sitting between them. Per the germline V gene, CDR1 is GTSNPN and CDR2 is SVGIG (reference sequence).

The chain links TRBV15 to TRBJ2-3, with 9 nucleotides matching TRBD1. Germline V gene data show CDR1 as LNHNV and CDR2 as YYDKDF (reference sequence). The trim removed 5 bases at V and 6 bases at J, leaving 12 bases unmatched. This CDR3 is built from 16 residues. This CDR3 is CATSEGWTGAVDTQYF. CDR3 sequence (DNA): TGTGCCACCAGCGAGGGCTGGACAGGGGCTGTCGATACGCAGTATTTT.

The V gene is TRBV30, the J gene TRBJ1-1; 8 bases align to TRBD1. This CDR3 has 14 residues. The J segment lost 9 bases and the V segment lost 4 bases, leaving 13 bases of the junction unmatched. CDR1 is GTSNPN, CDR2 SVGIG, per germline (reference sequence). The CDR3 is CAWTDRGRWGQAFF. The CDR3 nucleotides are TGTGCCTGGACCGACAGGGGAAGGTGGGGGCAAGCTTTCTTT.

The CDR3 DNA sequence: TGTGCCAGCAGCCGGGGCCTTATGGGCGAGCAGTACTTC. It is translated as CASSRGLMGEQYF. The chain combines TRBV9 with TRBJ2-7; D is perhaps TRBD1 or TRBD2 (5 bases each). Per the germline V gene, CDR1 is SGDLS and CDR2 is YYNGEE. Trimming cost V 4 bases and J 6 bases, with 14 bases left between them. The CDR3 has 13 residues.

The rearrangement links TRBV6-6 to TRBJ1-2; no definite D call. This CDR3 contains 13 residues. CDR1 MNHNY and CDR2 SVGAGI come from the germline V gene (reference sequence). V shed 6 bases and J shed 4 bases, with 12 bases lying between them. The CDR3 sequence is CASSPRESYGYTF. CDR3 sequence (DNA): TGTGCCAGCAGCCCTAGGGAAAGCTATGGCTACACCTTC.

This clone is categorized as hyperexpanded. The gene calls are TRBV15 and TRBJ2-1; 10 bases fit TRBD1. The CDR3 covers 17 residues. Germline V gene lookup returns CDR1 LNHNV and CDR2 YYDKDF (reference sequence). V was clipped by 0 bases and J by 8 bases; unmatched bases: 10. The CDR3 DNA sequence: TGTGCCACCAGCAGAGAATCTCCGGGACAGGGGATAGATGAGCAGTTCTTC. Its protein product is CATSRESPGQGIDEQFF.

The rearrangement links TRBV4-1 to TRBJ1-5; no reliable D call. This CDR3 has 15 residues. Trimming cost V 4 bases and J 3 bases, with 13 bases left between them. Germline values: CDR1 MGHRA, CDR2 YSYEKL. CDR3 protein: CASSRWGESNQPQHF. In DNA form, the CDR3 reads TGCGCCAGCAGCCGATGGGGAGAGTCCAATCAGCCCCAGCATTTT.

The chain combines TRBV29-1 with TRBJ1-1, with TRBD1 as a possible D gene (6 bases). Germline V gives CDR1 SQVTM, CDR2 ANQGSEA. The CDR3 is 13 amino acids. The germline V and J ends were trimmed by 5 bases and 4 bases, with 14 bases remaining between them. CDR3 DNA sequence: TGCAGCGTTACCGGACAGTCAGGCACTGAAGCTTTCTTT. It yields the protein CSVTGQSGTEAFF.

This clone appeared a few times. The gene calls are TRBV4-1 and TRBJ2-5; D gene unclear. Germline CDR1 MGHRA, CDR2 YSYEKL. The CDR3 is 16 amino acids. V lost 3 bases, J lost 5 bases, and 19 bases lay in between. Written as DNA, the CDR3 is TGCGCCAGCAGCCACCCCCAAGGTGGGGTCGGGGAGACCCAGTACTTC. This translates into CASSHPQGGVGETQYF.

This clone was observed a handful of times. The J gene is TRBJ1-1, the V gene TRBV21-1. TRBV21-1 is classified as a pseudogene. The CDR3 is 13 amino acids. The CDR3 loop is CASSKGTTGEAFF. The DNA for the CDR3 is TGTGCCAGCAGCAAAGGAACGACCGGTGAAGCTTTCTTT.

This sequence joins TRBV4-1 and TRBJ2-5; D not certain. The germline gives CDR1 MGHRA, CDR2 YSYEKL. V gave up 0 bases and J gave up 5 bases, with 16 bases separating them. The CDR3 extends over 16 amino acids. The CDR3 protein is CASSQDQGGYRETQYF. CDR3 DNA: TGCGCCAGCAGCCAAGATCAAGGCGGTTATCGGGAGACCCAGTACTTC.

The rearrangement links TRBV30 to TRBJ2-3, with D possibly TRBD2 on 5 matching bases. Germline V lookup: CDR1 GTSNPN, CDR2 SVGIG (reference sequence). Between the trimmed V and J ends, which lost 7 bases and 3 bases, there was a span of 14 bases. CDR3 length equals 13 residues. In DNA, the CDR3 is TGTGCCTTTACGGGCGGGTGGACAGATACGCAGTATTTT. Translating gives CAFTGGWTDTQYF.

The gene calls are TRBV14 and TRBJ2-7; D may be TRBD2 (5 bases). Trimming removed 4 bases from V and 3 bases from J, with 19 bases in between. The CDR3 is made up of 16 amino acids. CDR1 and CDR2 (germline): SGHDN, FVKESK. The CDR3 loop reads CASSREGGRLDYEQYF. The CDR3 nucleotides are TGTGCCAGCAGCCGTGAGGGTGGCCGACTTGACTACGAGCAGTACTTC.

By proportion, this clone is large. The chain is built from TRBV27 and TRBJ1-1; D is undetermined. Germline CDR1 MNHEY, CDR2 SMNVEV (reference sequence). The CDR3 contains 13 residues. Trimming shortened V by 4 bases and J by 1 base, and 7 bases separated the two germline ends. The CDR3 nucleotides are TGTGCCAGCAGTTGGGGAGAGAACACTGAAGCTTTCTTT. It encodes CASSWGENTEAFF.

This clone has ten or more counts. The chain couples TRBV27 to TRBJ2-7; 8 bases are a match to TRBD2. V trimming: 3 bases; J trimming: 0 bases; junction bases outside the gene matches: 4. This CDR3 is 15 amino acids long. Germline lookup yields CDR1 MNHEY and CDR2 SMNVEV (reference sequence). The CDR3 is CASSFSLAGSYEQYF. The CDR3 DNA sequence: TGTGCCAGCAGTTTTTCGCTAGCGGGCTCCTACGAGCAGTACTTC.